This entry concerns a single T cell receptor (beta chain). The antigen is unknown. This sample was taken from a study of blood T cells in healthy people across ages. As for the study in general: About one barcoded beta molecule was captured per two T cells (by template switching).

General study results and limits: It was found that TCR beta diversity correlated strongly with the percentage of naive T cells.

Combining a sample-barcoded 5' primer with a J-beta primer mix, a second PCR ran for about 7 to 11 cycles. MiXCR, run by TCRdb on the 5' RACE reads, gives a single entry per CDR3 protein. The sample holds about 730,000 distinct CDR3 sequences; about 42% are singletons and the top ten take approximately 22%. The donors, all healthy, were Caucasians living in Russia, aged roughly 6 to 90. The sequence came from a woman aged 55-70 years in good health. The sequenced sample was blood.

The CDR3 is CASSHPNRVSDTQYF. The CDR3 bases are TGTGCCAGTAGTCACCCTAACAGGGTCTCAGATACGCAGTATTTT. The chain carries TRBV19 and TRBJ2-3; a weak D match, TRBD1 (6 bases). CDR3 length: 15 amino acids. Germline-derived CDR1 and CDR2 are LNHDA and SQIVND (reference sequence). Trimming took 5 bases from V and 4 from J, leaving 16 bases between them.